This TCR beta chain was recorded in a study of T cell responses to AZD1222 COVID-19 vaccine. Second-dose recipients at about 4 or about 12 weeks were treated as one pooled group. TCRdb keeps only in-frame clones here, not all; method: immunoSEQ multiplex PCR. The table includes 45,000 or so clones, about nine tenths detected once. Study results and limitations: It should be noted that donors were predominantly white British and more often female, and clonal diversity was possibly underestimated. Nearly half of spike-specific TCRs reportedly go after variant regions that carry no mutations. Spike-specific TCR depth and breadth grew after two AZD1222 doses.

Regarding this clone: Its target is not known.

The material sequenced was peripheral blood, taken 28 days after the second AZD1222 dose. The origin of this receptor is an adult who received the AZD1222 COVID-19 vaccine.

CDR3 amino acids: CASSHFPGDKTLHF. The DNA of the CDR3 is TGTGCCAGCAGCCACTTCCCGGGCGATAAGACCCTCCACTTT. The chain uses TRBV7-2 and TRBJ1-6; D not certain. Per germline, CDR1 SGHTA and CDR2 FQGNSA. This CDR3 is built from 14 residues. The ends were cut back, 5 bases at V and 14 bases at J, with 19 bases in the middle.